This is a list of T cell receptor beta chains from one sample in a study of shared clonotypes between healthy human individuals. Only in-frame clones appear in the TCRdb table, and some are missing; sequencing was by immunoSEQ multiplex PCR. The sample lists some 2,100,000 clones, approximately 95% seen once, with around 0.13% in the top ten. Sequenced input: naive CD4+ T cells sorted from blood. These receptors originate from a man aged 18 to 29 in good health. Both conserved end residues are part of each CDR3. D genes are given only for firm matches.

j_call,v_call,d_call,cdr3_aa,cdr3_nt
TRBJ1-1,TRBV5-1,TRBD1,CASSPTWGTANTEAFF,TGCGCCAGCAGCCCGACTTGGGGGACAGCGAACACTGAAGCTTTCTTT
TRBJ2-3,TRBV11-2,.,CASSQGDTQYF,TGTGCCAGCAGCCAGGGTGATACGCAGTATTTT
TRBJ2-5,TRBV11-2,TRBD2,CASSPGLAGVSETQYF,TGTGCCAGCAGCCCCGGACTAGCGGGAGTTTCAGAGACCCAGTACTTC
TRBJ1-3,TRBV6-1,.,CASSEDGVRMIGNTIYF,TGTGCCAGCAGTGAAGACGGGGTACGGATGATTGGAAACACCATATATTTT
TRBJ1-4,TRBV2,.,CATRGVATNEKLFF,TGTGCCACCCGGGGGGTAGCAACTAATGAAAAACTGTTTTTT
TRBJ2-7,TRBV2,TRBD2,CASRVAGSLYEQYF,TGTGCCAGCCGGGTAGCGGGATCTCTCTACGAGCAGTACTTC
TRBJ2-1,TRBV21-1,.,CASPTLQGRQFF,TGTGCCAGCCCTACTCTACAGGGGCGTCAGTTCTTC
TRBJ1-5,TRBV27,TRBD1,CASSFRQGPQHF,TGTGCCAGCAGTTTCAGACAGGGGCCCCAGCATTTT
TRBJ2-6,TRBV2,.,CASSEEAGFGANVLTF,TGTGCCAGCAGTGAAGAGGCAGGGTTTGGGGCCAACGTCCTGACTTTC
TRBJ1-2,TRBV6-5,TRBD1,CASSYRQGSSGYTF,TGTGCCAGCAGTTACAGACAGGGGAGTTCTGGCTACACCTTC
TRBJ1-5,TRBV28,TRBD1,CASNTGQGIGQPQHF,TGTGCCAGCAACACCGGACAGGGGATCGGTCAGCCCCAGCATTTT
TRBJ2-7,TRBV7-2,.,CASTRRESYEQYF,TGTGCCAGCACGCGTAGAGAGTCCTACGAGCAGTACTTC
TRBJ2-2,TRBV5-4,TRBD2,CASSSSGGNTGELFF,TGTGCCAGCAGCTCCTCGGGGGGGAACACCGGGGAGCTGTTTTTT
TRBJ2-1,TRBV6-5,.,CASSYRRGGYNEQFF,TGTGCCAGCAGTTACCGACGGGGAGGCTACAATGAGCAGTTCTTC
TRBJ1-1,TRBV28,.,CASSPTPRGAFF,TGTGCCAGCAGTCCTACGCCCCGGGGAGCTTTCTTT
TRBJ2-7,TRBV27,TRBD1,CASNSRQGATYEQYF,TGTGCCAGCAATTCCCGGCAGGGGGCTACCTACGAGCAGTACTTC
TRBJ1-2,TRBV5-1,TRBD1,CASSLAGTENYGYTF,TGCGCCAGCAGCTTGGCCGGGACAGAAAACTATGGCTACACCTTC
TRBJ1-6,TRBV27,TRBD1,CASSPRTGNPVAPLHF,TGTGCCAGCAGTCCGCGGACAGGGAATCCCGTAGCACCCCTCCACTTT
TRBJ2-1,TRBV5-1,TRBD2,CASSFRGLANNEQFF,TGCGCCAGCAGCTTCCGGGGACTAGCTAACAATGAGCAGTTCTTC
TRBJ2-7,TRBV6-5,.,CASSRTAYEQYF,TGTGCCAGCAGCCGGACAGCCTACGAGCAGTACTTC
TRBJ1-6,TRBV10-3,.,CAISQQGFSYNSPLHF,TGTGCCATCAGTCAACAGGGCTTCTCCTATAATTCACCCCTCCACTTT
TRBJ2-1,TRBV2,.,CASGAAGPSYNEQFF,TGTGCCAGCGGGGCCGCGGGGCCCTCCTACAATGAGCAGTTCTTC
TRBJ1-1,TRBV6-5,.,CASSYHRDTEAFF,TGTGCCAGCAGTTATCATAGGGACACTGAAGCTTTCTTT
TRBJ2-1,TRBV9,.,CASSVVGENEQFF,TGTGCCAGCAGCGTAGTAGGCGAGAATGAGCAGTTCTTC
TRBJ2-5,TRBV30,TRBD1,CAWSVGQGQLETQYF,TGTGCCTGGAGTGTGGGACAGGGGCAATTGGAGACCCAGTACTTC
TRBJ2-5,TRBV7-9,.,CASSLDGGFQETQYF,TGTGCCAGCAGCTTAGATGGGGGGTTCCAAGAGACCCAGTACTTC
TRBJ2-7,TRBV6-6,.,CATRLGGSSYEQYF,TGTGCCACCCGGCTTGGGGGAAGCTCCTACGAGCAGTACTTC
TRBJ2-2,TRBV18,.,CASSPPSRDTGELFF,TGTGCCAGCTCACCACCGAGTCGGGACACCGGGGAGCTGTTTTTT
TRBJ2-5,TRBV10-2,TRBD1,CASSVQGETQYF,TGCGCCAGCAGTGTACAGGGGGAGACCCAGTACTTC
TRBJ1-4,TRBV5-1,.,CASSLEGGTNEKLFF,TGCGCCAGCAGCTTGGAAGGGGGAACTAATGAAAAACTGTTTTTT
TRBJ1-1,TRBV11-2,TRBD1,CASSLDSGDRGVEAFF,TGTGCCAGCAGCTTAGATTCGGGGGACAGGGGTGTTGAAGCTTTCTTT
TRBJ1-2,TRBV29-1,.,CSVEVARGDYGYTF,TGCAGCGTTGAAGTCGCCAGGGGTGACTATGGCTACACCTTC